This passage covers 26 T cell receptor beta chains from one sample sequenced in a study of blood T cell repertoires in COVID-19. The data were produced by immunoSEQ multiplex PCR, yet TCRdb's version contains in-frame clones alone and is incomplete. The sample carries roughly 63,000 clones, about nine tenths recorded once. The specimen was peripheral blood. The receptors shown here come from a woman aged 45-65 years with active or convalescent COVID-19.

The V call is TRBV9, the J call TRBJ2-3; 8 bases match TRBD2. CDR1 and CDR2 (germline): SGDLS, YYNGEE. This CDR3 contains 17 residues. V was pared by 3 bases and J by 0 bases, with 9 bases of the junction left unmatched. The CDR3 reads CASSASRTSRSTDTQYF. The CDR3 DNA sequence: TGTGCCAGCAGCGCCTCCCGGACTAGCAGAAGCACAGATACGCAGTATTTT. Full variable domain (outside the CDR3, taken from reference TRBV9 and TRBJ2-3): DSGVTQTPKHLITATGQRVTLRCSPRSGDLSVYWYQQSLDQGLQFLIQYYNGEERAKGNILERFSAQQFPDLHSELNLSSLELGDSALYFCASSASRTSRSTDTQYFGPGTRLTVL.

CDR3 protein: CASSSGQTLSGNTIYF. Written as DNA, the CDR3 is TGTGCCAGCAGCTCCGGACAGACCCTCTCTGGAAACACCATATATTTT. This sequence joins TRBV7-9 and TRBJ1-3; TRBD1 is a possible D gene (6 bases). The CDR3 totals 16 residues. With 4 bases removed from V and 0 bases from J, the gap between germline ends came to 13 bases. Germline CDR1 is SEHNR and CDR2 is FQNEAQ (reference sequence).

The CDR3 DNA is TGTGCCAGCATGGGCCTTCACAGGGCTAAGGGGATGAACACTGAAGCTTTCTTT. Amino acids: CASMGLHRAKGMNTEAFF. This rearrangement joins TRBV28 to TRBJ1-1; D perhaps matches TRBD1 (6 bases). V lost 7 bases to trimming and J lost 0 bases, with 24 bases between them. The germline V gene encodes CDR1 MDHEN and CDR2 SYDVKM. The CDR3 runs to 18 residues.

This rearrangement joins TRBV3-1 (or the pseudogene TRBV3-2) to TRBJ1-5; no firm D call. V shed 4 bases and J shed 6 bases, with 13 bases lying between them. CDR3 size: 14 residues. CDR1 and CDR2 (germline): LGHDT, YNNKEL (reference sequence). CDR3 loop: CASSPQEGGQPQHF. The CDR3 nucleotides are TGTGCCAGCAGCCCGCAGGAGGGTGGTCAGCCCCAGCATTTT.

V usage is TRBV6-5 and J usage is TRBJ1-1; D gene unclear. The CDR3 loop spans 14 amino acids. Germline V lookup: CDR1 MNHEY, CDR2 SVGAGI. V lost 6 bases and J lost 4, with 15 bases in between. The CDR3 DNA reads TGTGCCAGCAGCCCCGGAGATGGTTCCACTGAAGCTTTCTTT. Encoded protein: CASSPGDGSTEAFF.

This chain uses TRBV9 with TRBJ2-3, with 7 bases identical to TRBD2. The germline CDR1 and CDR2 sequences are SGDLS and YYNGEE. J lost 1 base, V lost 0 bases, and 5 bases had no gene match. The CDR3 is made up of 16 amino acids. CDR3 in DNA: TGTGCCAGCAGCGTAGCTACAACTAGCGGCACAGATACGCAGTATTTT. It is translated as CASSVATTSGTDTQYF.

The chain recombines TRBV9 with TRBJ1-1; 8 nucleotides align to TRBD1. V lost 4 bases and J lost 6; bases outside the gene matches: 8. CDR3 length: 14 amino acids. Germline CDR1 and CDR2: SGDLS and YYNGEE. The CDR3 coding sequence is TGTGCCAGCAGCCCCCGGACAGGGATCCCTGAAGCTTTCTTT. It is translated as CASSPRTGIPEAFF. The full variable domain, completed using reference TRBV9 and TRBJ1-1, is DSGVTQTPKHLITATGQRVTLRCSPRSGDLSVYWYQQSLDQGLQFLIQYYNGEERAKGNILERFSAQQFPDLHSELNLSSLELGDSALYFCASSPRTGIPEAFFGQGTRLTVV.

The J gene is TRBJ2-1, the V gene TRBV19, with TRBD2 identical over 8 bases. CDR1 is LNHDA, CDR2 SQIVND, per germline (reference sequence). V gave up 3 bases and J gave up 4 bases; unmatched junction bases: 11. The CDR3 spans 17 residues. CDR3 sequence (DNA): TGTGCCAGTAGTATTGTGAAGCGGGAGCTGCAGTACAATGAGCAGTTCTTC. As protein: CASSIVKRELQYNEQFF.

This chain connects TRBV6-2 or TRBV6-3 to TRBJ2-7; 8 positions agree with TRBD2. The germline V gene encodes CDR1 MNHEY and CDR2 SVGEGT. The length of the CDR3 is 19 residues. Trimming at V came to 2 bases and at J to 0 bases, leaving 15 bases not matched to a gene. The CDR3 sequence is CASSYPEVPREGFSYEQYF. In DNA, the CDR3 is TGTGCCAGCAGTTACCCGGAGGTTCCACGGGAGGGATTCTCCTACGAGCAGTACTTC.

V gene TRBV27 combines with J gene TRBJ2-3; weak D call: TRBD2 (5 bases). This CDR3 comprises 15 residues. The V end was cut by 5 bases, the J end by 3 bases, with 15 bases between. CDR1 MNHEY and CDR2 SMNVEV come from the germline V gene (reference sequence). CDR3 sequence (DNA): TGTGCCAGCAGTGCGAGCGGTACACTAACAGATACGCAGTATTTT. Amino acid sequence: CASSASGTLTDTQYF.

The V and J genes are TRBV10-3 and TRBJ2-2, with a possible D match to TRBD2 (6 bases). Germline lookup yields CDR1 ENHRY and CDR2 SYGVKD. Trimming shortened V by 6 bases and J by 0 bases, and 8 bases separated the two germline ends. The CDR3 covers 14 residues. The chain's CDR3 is CAIRAGPNTGELFF. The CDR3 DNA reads TGTGCCATCAGAGCGGGTCCGAACACCGGGGAGCTGTTTTTT.

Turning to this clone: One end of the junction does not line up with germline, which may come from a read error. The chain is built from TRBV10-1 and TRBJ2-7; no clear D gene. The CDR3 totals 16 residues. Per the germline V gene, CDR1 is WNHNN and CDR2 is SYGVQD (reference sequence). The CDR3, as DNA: TGCGCCAGCTGTGAGCTAGACCAACCCAGCAGCCACGAGCAGTACTTC. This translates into CASCELDQPSSHEQYF.

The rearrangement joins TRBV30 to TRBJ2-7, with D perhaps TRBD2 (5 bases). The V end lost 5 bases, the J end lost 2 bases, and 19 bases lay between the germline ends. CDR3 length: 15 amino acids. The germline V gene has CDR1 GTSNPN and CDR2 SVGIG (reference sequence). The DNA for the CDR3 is TGTGCCTGGTCGACCGGGGTTTTACAGACCTACGAGCAGTACTTC. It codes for CAWSTGVLQTYEQYF.

DNA of the CDR3: TGTGCCAGCTCACCGAAGACAGGGGGCGCGAAGGGGCAGTACTTC. Translated: CASSPKTGGAKGQYF. The chain recombines TRBV18 with TRBJ2-7; the match to TRBD1 covers 10 bases. The CDR3 is made up of 15 amino acids. Germline lookup yields CDR1 KGHSH and CDR2 LQKENI. Trimming at V came to 3 bases and at J to 9 bases, leaving 11 bases not matched to a gene.

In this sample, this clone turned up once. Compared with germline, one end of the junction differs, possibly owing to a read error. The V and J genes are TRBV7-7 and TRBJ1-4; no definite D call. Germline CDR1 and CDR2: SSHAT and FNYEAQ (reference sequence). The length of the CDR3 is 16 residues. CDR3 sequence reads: CASSLVRRLEGEKLFF. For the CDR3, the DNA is TGTGCTAGCAGCTTAGTGAGAAGGCTCGAGGGAGAAAAACTGTTTTTT.

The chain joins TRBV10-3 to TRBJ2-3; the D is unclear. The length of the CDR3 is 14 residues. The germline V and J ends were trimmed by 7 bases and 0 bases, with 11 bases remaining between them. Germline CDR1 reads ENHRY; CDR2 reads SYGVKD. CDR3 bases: TGTGCCATCAAGAGCACCGCTAGCACAGATACGCAGTATTTT. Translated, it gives CAIKSTASTDTQYF.

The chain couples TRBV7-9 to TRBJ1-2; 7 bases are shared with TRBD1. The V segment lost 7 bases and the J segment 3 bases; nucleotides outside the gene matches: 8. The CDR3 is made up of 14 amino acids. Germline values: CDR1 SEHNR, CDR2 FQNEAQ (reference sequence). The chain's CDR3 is CASTAPGQDYGYTF. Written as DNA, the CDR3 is TGTGCCAGCACCGCGCCAGGACAGGACTATGGCTACACCTTC.

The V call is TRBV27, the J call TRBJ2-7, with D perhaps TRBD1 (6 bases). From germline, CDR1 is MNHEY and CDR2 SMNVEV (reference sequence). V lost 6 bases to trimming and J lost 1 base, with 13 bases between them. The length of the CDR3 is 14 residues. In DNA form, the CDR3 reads TGTGCCAGCAGGGGACACGATCCTTCCTACGAGCAGTACTTC. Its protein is CASRGHDPSYEQYF.

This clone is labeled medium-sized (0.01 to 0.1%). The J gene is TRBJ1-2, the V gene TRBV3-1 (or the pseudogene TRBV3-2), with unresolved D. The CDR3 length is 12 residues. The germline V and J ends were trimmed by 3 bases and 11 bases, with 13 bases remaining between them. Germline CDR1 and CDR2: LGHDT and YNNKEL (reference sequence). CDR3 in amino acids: CASSQNGEDYTF. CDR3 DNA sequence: TGTGCCAGCAGCCAGAATGGGGAGGATTACACCTTC.

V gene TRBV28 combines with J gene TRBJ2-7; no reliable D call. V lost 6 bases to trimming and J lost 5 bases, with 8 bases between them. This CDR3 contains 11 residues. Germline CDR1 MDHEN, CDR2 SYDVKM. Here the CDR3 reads CASRTINEQYF. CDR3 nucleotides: TGTGCCAGCAGAACTATTAACGAGCAGTACTTC. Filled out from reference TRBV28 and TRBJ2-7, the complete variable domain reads DVKVTQSSRYLVKRTGEKVFLECVQDMDHENMFWYRQDPGLGLRLIYFSYDVKMKEKGDIPEGYSVSREKKERFSLILESASTNQTSMYLCASRTINEQYFGPGTRLTVT.

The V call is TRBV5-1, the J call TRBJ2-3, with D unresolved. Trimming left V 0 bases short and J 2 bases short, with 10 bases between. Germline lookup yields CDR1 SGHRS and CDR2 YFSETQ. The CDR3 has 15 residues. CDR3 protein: CASSLDGDHTDTQYF. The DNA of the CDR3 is TGCGCCAGCAGCTTGGATGGAGATCACACAGATACGCAGTATTTT.

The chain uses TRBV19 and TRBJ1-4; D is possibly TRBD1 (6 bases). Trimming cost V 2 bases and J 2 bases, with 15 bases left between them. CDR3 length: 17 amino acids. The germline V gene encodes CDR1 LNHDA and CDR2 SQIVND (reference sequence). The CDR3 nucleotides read TGTGCCAGTAGTATATGGGGGGGCGTGGTCACTAATGAAAAACTGTTTTTT. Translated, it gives CASSIWGGVVTNEKLFF.

The CDR3: CASSEEQGANTEAFF. As DNA, the CDR3 is TGTGCCAGCAGTGAGGAACAGGGGGCGAACACTGAAGCTTTCTTT. This chain links TRBV2 with TRBJ1-1, with 9 bases that match TRBD1. The CDR3 has 15 amino acids. Germline V gene data show CDR1 as SNHLY and CDR2 as FYNNEI. The ends lost 3 bases at V and 1 base at J; junction bases unmatched: 3.

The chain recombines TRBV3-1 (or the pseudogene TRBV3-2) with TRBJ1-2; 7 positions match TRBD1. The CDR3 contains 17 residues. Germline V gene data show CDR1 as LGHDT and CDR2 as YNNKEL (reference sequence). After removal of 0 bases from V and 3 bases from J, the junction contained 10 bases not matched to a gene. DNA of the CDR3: TGTGCCAGCAGCCAAGACCTAGGGACAGCCCCCTACTATGGCTACACCTTC. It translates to CASSQDLGTAPYYGYTF.

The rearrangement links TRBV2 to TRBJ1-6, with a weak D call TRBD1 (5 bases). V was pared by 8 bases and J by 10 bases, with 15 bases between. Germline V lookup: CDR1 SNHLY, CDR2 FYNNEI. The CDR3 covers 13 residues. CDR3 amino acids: CASCGRVGSPLHF. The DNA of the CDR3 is TGTGCCAGCTGCGGCAGGGTTGGGTCACCCCTCCACTTT.

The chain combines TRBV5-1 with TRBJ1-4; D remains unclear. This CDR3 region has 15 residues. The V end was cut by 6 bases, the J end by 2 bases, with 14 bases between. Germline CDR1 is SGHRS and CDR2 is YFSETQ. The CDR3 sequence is CASKSPSATNEKLFF. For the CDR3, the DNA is TGCGCCAGCAAATCACCCAGCGCCACTAATGAAAAACTGTTTTTT.